Listed here are 25 T cell receptor beta chains from one sample, sequenced in a study of cytomegalovirus exposure and HLA in healthy donors. Repertoires were generated with immunoSEQ multiplex PCR, while TCRdb's copy carries only in-frame clones and drops some. Of some 72,000 clones listed, almost 97% are singletons. Sequenced: PBMCs. The receptor set was obtained from a man between 18 and 29 years old in good health and CMV-seropositive.

The V gene is TRBV5-4, the J gene TRBJ2-7, with D tentatively TRBD1 (5 bases). Trimming left V 3 bases short and J 7 bases short, with 17 bases between. Germline assignment: CDR1 SGHNT and CDR2 YYREEE (reference sequence). This CDR3 is built from 14 residues. The CDR3 reads CASSSYRNGREQYF. DNA for the CDR3: TGTGCCAGCAGCTCCTACAGGAACGGTAGGGAGCAGTACTTC.

J is TRBJ2-7 and V is TRBV18, with 9 nucleotides matching TRBD1. Germline CDR1 KGHSH, CDR2 LQKENI. V lost 6 bases to trimming and J lost 1 base; unmatched junction nucleotides: 7. The CDR3 consists of 15 residues. The CDR3 DNA reads TGTGCCAGCTCGGAAACCGGGACAGGGTCCTACGAGCAGTACTTC. Translating gives CASSETGTGSYEQYF.

The V call is TRBV2, the J call TRBJ1-4, with a possible D match to TRBD1 (5 bases). Germline V gene lookup returns CDR1 SNHLY and CDR2 FYNNEI. V was cut by 6 bases and J by 3 bases, with 14 bases left in between. The CDR3 is 15 amino acids. The CDR3 DNA sequence: TGTGCCAGCAGGGCGAGGCAGGGATCTAATGAAAAACTGTTTTTT. Translated, it gives CASRARQGSNEKLFF.

The J gene is TRBJ1-4, the V gene TRBV7-8; tentatively, D is TRBD1 (6 bases). V shed 1 base and J shed 8 bases, with 20 bases lying between them. Germline V gene data show CDR1 as SGHVS and CDR2 as FQNEAQ. The length of the CDR3 is 17 residues. The CDR3 loop reads CASSLGYQGFSSEKLFF. The CDR3 DNA reads as TGTGCCAGCAGCTTAGGCTACCAGGGGTTTTCTTCGGAAAAACTGTTTTTT.

The genes are TRBV5-1 and TRBJ2-2; no clear D gene. The CDR3 covers 14 residues. Germline V gene data show CDR1 as SGHRS and CDR2 as YFSETQ. V was pared by 2 bases and J by 4 bases, with 9 bases between. The CDR3 loop reads CASSLERSTGELFF. Here the CDR3 DNA reads TGCGCCAGCAGCTTAGAGCGTAGCACCGGGGAGCTGTTTTTT.

This chain connects TRBV19 to TRBJ2-4; 7 bases align to TRBD1. V was clipped by 6 bases and J by 7 bases; unmatched bases: 9. Germline lookup yields CDR1 LNHDA and CDR2 SQIVND (reference sequence). This CDR3 comprises 14 residues. The CDR3 loop is CASRSPGRGNIQYF. The DNA for the CDR3 is TGTGCCAGTAGATCCCCGGGCAGGGGGAACATTCAGTACTTC.

The CDR3 DNA reads TGTGCCAGCAGTGCGGGACTCTCCTACGAGCAGTACTTC. This encodes CASSAGLSYEQYF. This chain joins TRBV6-6 and TRBJ2-7, with D possibly matching TRBD2 (6 bases). The CDR3 spans 13 residues. The ends were cut back, 5 bases at V and 0 bases at J, with 8 bases in the middle. Germline V gene sequence: CDR1 MNHNY, CDR2 SVGAGI (reference sequence).

Written as DNA, the CDR3 is TGTGCCAGCAGGGCCGGGACAGGGGGCACTGAAGCTTTCTTT. Translation: CASRAGTGGTEAFF. The chain carries TRBV2 and TRBJ1-1; 11 nucleotides align to TRBD1. The junction had 4 bases not matched to a gene; V was cut back by 6 bases and J by 4 bases. The CDR3 extends over 14 amino acids. Germline CDR1 is SNHLY and CDR2 is FYNNEI.

This clone was detected only once. The chain couples TRBV4-1 to TRBJ2-1; TRBD2 matches 12 bases. Germline lookup yields CDR1 MGHRA and CDR2 YSYEKL. V shed 5 bases and J 7 bases; nucleotides not matched to a gene: 9. This CDR3 has 16 residues. The CDR3, as DNA: TGCGCCAGCAGCACCCGACTAGCGGGAGCGGGGAATGAGCAGTTCTTC. It specifies CASSTRLAGAGNEQFF.

The chain has TRBV6-1 and TRBJ1-5; TRBD1 might be the D (5 bases). Per the germline V gene, CDR1 is MNHNS and CDR2 is SASEGT. Trimming took 7 bases from V and 9 from J, leaving 16 bases between them. This CDR3 is 13 amino acids long. The CDR3 nucleotides are TGTGCCAGCATTGGTTTGGGGGACTGGCCCCAGCATTTT. Amino acids: CASIGLGDWPQHF.

In the case of this clone: At one of its ends the junction is not consistent with the germline gene, which may arise from a read error. V is TRBV7-7 and J is TRBJ2-2; TRBD2 is a possible D gene (5 bases). Germline CDR1 SSHAT, CDR2 FNYEAQ (reference sequence). The CDR3 contains 14 residues. In nucleotides, the CDR3 is TGTGCTAGCAGCGGTCAGGATGGCACCGGGGAGCTGTTTTTT. This gives the protein CASSGQDGTGELFF.

V and J are TRBV5-1 and TRBJ1-1, with no clear D. V gave up 2 bases and J gave up 8 bases, with 19 bases separating them. CDR1 SGHRS and CDR2 YFSETQ come from the germline V gene. This CDR3 is 15 amino acids long. The CDR3 nucleotides read TGCGCCAGCAGCTTAGGGCCCGAGGGTGACGAAGAAGCTTTCTTT. It specifies CASSLGPEGDEEAFF.

This chain links TRBV18 with TRBJ1-5, with D hard to call. With 3 bases removed from V and 7 bases from J, the gap between germline ends came to 10 bases. The germline gives CDR1 KGHSH, CDR2 LQKENI. This CDR3 has 13 residues. The CDR3 reads CASSPDLSQPQHF. CDR3 DNA: TGTGCCAGCTCACCGGACTTGTCCCAGCCCCAGCATTTT.

The chain links TRBV29-1 to TRBJ1-1; 7 bases align to TRBD1. CDR1 and CDR2 from the germline V gene are SQVTM and ANQGSEA. The CDR3 sequence is 13 residues long. Unmatched junction bases numbered 4, after V lost 6 bases and J lost 0 bases. The CDR3: CSVPTGVNTEAFF. The CDR3 region has the DNA TGCAGCGTCCCAACAGGGGTGAACACTGAAGCTTTCTTT.

The V and J genes are TRBV6-5 and TRBJ2-1; 11 positions match TRBD2. There are 14 residues in the CDR3. Germline trimming cut 0 bases from V and 10 bases from J; bases unmatched to any gene: 2. Germline V lookup: CDR1 MNHEY, CDR2 SVGAGI. The CDR3: CASSYSGLAVEQFF. The CDR3 coding sequence is TGTGCCAGCAGTTACTCGGGACTAGCGGTCGAGCAGTTCTTC.

This sequence joins TRBV5-1 and TRBJ2-1, with D perhaps matching TRBD1 (5 bases). CDR1 SGHRS and CDR2 YFSETQ come from the germline V gene. The V end lost 5 bases, the J end lost 8 bases, and 14 bases lay between the germline ends. This CDR3 is 13 amino acids long. The CDR3 is CASSPGIMDEQFF. In DNA form, the CDR3 reads TGCGCCAGCAGTCCAGGGATAATGGATGAGCAGTTCTTC.

This clone is a singleton in its sample. The rearrangement uses TRBV9 and TRBJ2-1; perhaps TRBD2 as D (5 bases). This CDR3 is built from 14 residues. With 0 bases removed from V and 5 bases from J, the gap between germline ends came to 9 bases. Germline V gives CDR1 SGDLS, CDR2 YYNGEE. The CDR3 here is CASSVEYGNNEQFF. The CDR3 nucleotides are TGTGCCAGCAGCGTAGAATACGGGAACAATGAGCAGTTCTTC.

The gene calls are TRBV27 and TRBJ2-7; the match to TRBD2 covers 7 bases. Germline V CDR1 and CDR2: MNHEY, SMNVEV (reference sequence). The trim removed 6 bases at V and 4 bases at J, leaving 6 bases unmatched. The CDR3 consists of 13 residues. This CDR3 reads CASSRGRGYEQYF. In DNA form, the CDR3 reads TGTGCCAGCAGCAGAGGGAGGGGATACGAGCAGTACTTC.

V usage is TRBV10-3 and J usage is TRBJ2-1, with 9 bases lining up with TRBD2. The germline gives CDR1 ENHRY, CDR2 SYGVKD. Unmatched junction bases numbered 14, after V lost 4 bases and J lost 10 bases. This CDR3 comprises 16 residues. The CDR3 sequence is CAISVEMREGSPEQFF. The CDR3 nucleotides read TGTGCCATCAGTGTGGAGATGCGGGAGGGCTCGCCAGAGCAGTTCTTC.

The chain is built from TRBV6-1 and TRBJ2-1; 8 nucleotides agree with TRBD2. The CDR3 extends over 15 amino acids. The trim removed 6 bases at V and 10 bases at J, leaving 14 bases unmatched. Per germline, CDR1 MNHNS and CDR2 SASEGT. The CDR3 region has the DNA TGTGCCAGCAGGTTGGCTAGCGGGCCCGGGGGGGAGCAGTTCTTC. It yields the protein CASRLASGPGGEQFF.

The chain uses TRBV15 and TRBJ2-3, with 9 nucleotides matching TRBD1. Trimming removed 4 bases from V and 5 bases from J; junction bases left unmatched: 4. The CDR3 extends over 14 amino acids. CDR1 and CDR2 from the germline V gene are LNHNV and YYDKDF (reference sequence). The CDR3 DNA reads as TGTGCCACCAGCACACGACAGGGGGGAGATACGCAGTATTTT. It translates to CATSTRQGGDTQYF.

The V gene is TRBV4-1, the J gene TRBJ2-3, with 8 bases matching TRBD1. The ends lost 4 bases at V and 5 bases at J; junction bases unmatched: 11. Germline assignment: CDR1 MGHRA and CDR2 YSYEKL. CDR3 length equals 16 residues. CDR3 DNA: TGCGCCAGCAGCCCCTCTACCGGACAGGGAAGAGATACGCAGTATTTT. It encodes CASSPSTGQGRDTQYF.

The chain links TRBV10-1 to TRBJ1-1; D unclear. Trimming left V 1 base short and J 1 base short, with 7 bases between. Germline V gene lookup returns CDR1 WNHNN and CDR2 SYGVQD (reference sequence). There are 14 residues in the CDR3. CDR3 protein: CASSEYSKNTEAFF. CDR3 bases: TGCGCCAGCAGTGAGTACAGCAAGAACACTGAAGCTTTCTTT.

The V and J genes are TRBV6-6 and TRBJ1-1; D is perhaps TRBD1 (6 bases). Germline CDR1 MNHNY, CDR2 SVGAGI (reference sequence). V lost 0 bases, J lost 3 bases, and 8 bases lay in between. The CDR3 consists of 14 residues. The CDR3 protein is CASSYSGAHTEAFF. The CDR3 DNA reads TGTGCCAGCAGTTACTCGGGGGCTCACACTGAAGCTTTCTTT.

The chain has TRBV5-1 and TRBJ2-1; no definite D call. This CDR3 has 17 residues. The V and J ends lost 0 bases and 6 bases respectively, with 19 bases between them. The germline CDR1 and CDR2 sequences are SGHRS and YFSETQ. The CDR3 loop is CASSLARGAHVVNEQFF. The CDR3 region has the DNA TGCGCCAGCAGCTTGGCCCGAGGAGCTCACGTGGTCAATGAGCAGTTCTTC.